Here is one T cell receptor beta chain with its context. There is no known antigen for this receptor. Per-base qualities were not stored, and no clone one base away is much larger. Per the publication, the time point label means: baseline before first vaccination. In the paper's terms, the treatment or condition label means: meningococcal conjugate vaccine given as trial control. Vaccinee samples were obtained from the UK trials COV001 and COV002, which included a single-blind randomized controlled phase 2/3 trial of AZD1222 (ChAdOx1 nCoV-19) in healthy adults. Trial participant PBMC samples were collected at day 0 and day 28 after the second dose for TCRbeta chain sequencing. The data derive from a study of T cell responses to AZD1222 COVID-19 vaccine (dated by TCRdb to the early 2020s). Describing the broader study: A total of approximately 240 trial participants underwent TCR sequencing, of whom approximately 200 had received two doses of AZD1222 and 26 had received two doses of the MenACWY control vaccine. Trial participants were enrolled into age subgroups of 18-55, 56-69 and 70-plus years, which contained roughly 150, 30 and 60 TCR-sequenced participants, respectively. The paper's findings and limits, for the study overall: Because no day 14 peak-response samples were available, repertoires were characterized only after the peak T cell response. Conclusions about previously exposed vaccinees were limited because only a handful of AZD1222 recipients were SARS-CoV-2 seropositive at baseline. The 56-69-year group was small, and its depth increase did not reach significance, likely because of low power. The whole spike protein was spanned by vaccine-associated CD4 TCRs, and dominant responses were seen in regions 160-218 and 743-854. Spike-specific TCR breadth and depth rose significantly after two AZD1222 doses compared with day 0 and with MenACWY recipients. Participants were mostly white British, with more females than males. The authors suggested clonal diversity may have been underestimated. Epitopes outside the regions mutated in the B.1.351 and B.1.1.7 variants were reportedly recognized by nearly half of the unique spike-specific TCRs.

The CDR3 regions of human TCRbeta chains were analyzed by immunosequencing. In the source study's methods: Repertoire TCRs were matched against a reference library of SARS-CoV-2-specific TCRs generated with the MIRA antigen-specificity platform. Breadth was defined as the fraction of unique TCRs that were SARS-CoV-2-associated, and depth was defined as the fraction of total T cells that were SARS-CoV-2-associated. Using the MIRA data, each spike-specific TCR was assigned both to the spike region to which the TCR was reactive and to a CD4 or CD8 class. Log10-transformed breadth and depth values were compared by one-way ANOVA with Sidak's multiple comparisons tests. Sourced from immuneACCESS, this table was stored by TCRdb with only in-frame sequences that have V and J called. A share of the clones is absent; for the studies checked, an unresolved V gene accounts for under half, and the remainder has no known explanation. The DNA gave D and trimming, while V, J and clone size come from that table. The sample data list 100,000 to 110,000 clones, and around 87% of these were observed just once. Roughly 4.2% of the sample lies in the top ten.

The germline V gene sets CDR1 to SGHAT and CDR2 to FQNNGV. The CDR3 goes from the cysteine to the phenylalanine over 14 residues. The DNA shown is the 42-base CDR3, in frame from base 1. V is clipped by 1 base and J by 5 bases, and the sequence between their germline boundaries is 11 bases long. This receptor was obtained from an adult in good health. The rearranged chain carries TRBV11-2 and TRBJ1-1; too little of a D gene remains to name it. Specimen: peripheral blood, collected on day 0 of MenACWY control vaccination. The nucleotide sequence is given as TGTGCCAGCAGCTTAGGCCCGGGTGAGACTGAAGCTTTCTTT. It translates to CASSLGPGETEAFF. Outside the CDR3, residues come from the reference TRBV11-2 and TRBJ1-1 proteins, so the full variable domain is: EAGVAQSPRYKIIEKRQSVAFWCNPISGHATLYWYQQILGQGPKLLIQFQNNGVVDDSQLPKDRFSAERLKGVDSTLKIQPAKLEDSAVYLCASSLGPGETEAFFGQGTRLTVV.